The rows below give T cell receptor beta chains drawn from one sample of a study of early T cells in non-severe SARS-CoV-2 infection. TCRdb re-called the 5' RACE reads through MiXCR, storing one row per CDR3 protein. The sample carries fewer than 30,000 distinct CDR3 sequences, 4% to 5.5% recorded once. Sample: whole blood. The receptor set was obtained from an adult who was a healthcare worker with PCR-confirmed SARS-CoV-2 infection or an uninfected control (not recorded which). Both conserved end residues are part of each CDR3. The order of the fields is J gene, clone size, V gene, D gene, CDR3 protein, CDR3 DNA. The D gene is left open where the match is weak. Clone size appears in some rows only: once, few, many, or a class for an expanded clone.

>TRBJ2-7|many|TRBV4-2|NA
CASSQDGFFGEQYF
TGTGCCAGCAGCCAAGACGGGTTCTTCGGCGAGCAGTACTTC
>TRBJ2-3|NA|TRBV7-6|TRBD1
CASSSGQGTDTQYF
TGTGCCAGCAGCTCGGGACAGGGTACAGATACGCAGTATTTT
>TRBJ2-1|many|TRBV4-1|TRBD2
CASSQASSGGAFGLVQFF
TGCGCCAGCAGCCAAGCCTCTAGCGGGGGGGCCTTTGGTTTGGTGCAGTTCTTC
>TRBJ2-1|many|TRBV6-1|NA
CARLQGGEQFF
TGTGCCAGACTACAGGGCGGTGAGCAGTTCTTC
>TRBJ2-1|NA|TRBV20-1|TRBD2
CSATTSASSYNEQFF
TGCAGTGCGACCACTAGCGCCAGCTCCTACAATGAGCAGTTCTTC
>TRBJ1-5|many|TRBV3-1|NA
CASSLDPEQPQHF
TGTGCCAGCAGCCTAGATCCTGAGCAGCCCCAGCATTTT
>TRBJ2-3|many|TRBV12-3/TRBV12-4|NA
CASSFLVTDTQYF
TGTGCCAGCAGTTTTTTGGTCACAGATACGCAGTATTTT
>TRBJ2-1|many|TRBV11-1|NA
CASTSQGSGANEQFF
TGTGCCAGCACGTCCCAGGGGTCAGGCGCTAATGAGCAGTTCTTC
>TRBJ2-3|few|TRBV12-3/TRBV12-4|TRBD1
CASSNTGVDTQYF
TGTGCCAGCAGCAATACAGGGGTTGATACGCAGTATTTT
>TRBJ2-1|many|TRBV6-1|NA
CASSGDAYNEQFF
TGTGCCAGCAGTGGGGACGCGTACAATGAGCAGTTCTTC
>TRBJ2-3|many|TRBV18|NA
CASSPTGGHTDTQYF
TGTGCCAGCTCACCAACGGGGGGCCACACAGATACGCAGTATTTT
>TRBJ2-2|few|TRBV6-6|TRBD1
CASSPWGQGNTGELFF
TGTGCCAGCAGTCCCTGGGGACAGGGTAACACCGGGGAGCTGTTTTTT
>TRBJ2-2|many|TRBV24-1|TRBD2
CATSDLTSGNTGELFF
TGTGCCACCAGTGATTTGACTAGCGGGAACACCGGGGAGCTGTTTTTT
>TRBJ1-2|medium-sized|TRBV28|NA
CASSLVQANYGYTF
TGTGCCAGCAGTTTAGTACAGGCTAACTATGGCTACACCTTC
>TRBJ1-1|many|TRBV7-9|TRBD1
CASSLVYRGTEAFF
TGTGCCAGCAGCTTAGTTTACAGGGGGACTGAAGCTTTCTTT
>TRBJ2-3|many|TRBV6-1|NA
CASSDQRRLVLTDTQYF
TGTGCCAGCAGTGACCAGAGAAGATTAGTACTCACAGATACGCAGTATTTT
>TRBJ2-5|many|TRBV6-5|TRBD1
CASSPGTGMTETQYF
TGTGCCAGCAGCCCCGGGACAGGGATGACAGAGACCCAGTACTTC
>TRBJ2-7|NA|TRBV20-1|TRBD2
CSASVQRGVGEQYF
TGCAGTGCTAGTGTCCAGCGGGGGGTCGGCGAGCAGTACTTC
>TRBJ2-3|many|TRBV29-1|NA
CSVWAGTDTQYF
TGCAGCGTTTGGGCAGGAACAGATACGCAGTATTTT
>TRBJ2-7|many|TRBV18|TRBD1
CASSPTGGYEQYF
TGTGCCAGCTCACCGACAGGGGGCTACGAGCAGTACTTC
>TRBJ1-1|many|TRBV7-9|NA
CASSLVRGEAFF
TGTGCCAGCAGCTTAGTGAGGGGTGAAGCTTTCTTT
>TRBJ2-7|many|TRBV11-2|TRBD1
CASSLTSGQGYEQYF
TGTGCCAGCAGCTTAACGTCGGGACAGGGCTACGAGCAGTACTTC